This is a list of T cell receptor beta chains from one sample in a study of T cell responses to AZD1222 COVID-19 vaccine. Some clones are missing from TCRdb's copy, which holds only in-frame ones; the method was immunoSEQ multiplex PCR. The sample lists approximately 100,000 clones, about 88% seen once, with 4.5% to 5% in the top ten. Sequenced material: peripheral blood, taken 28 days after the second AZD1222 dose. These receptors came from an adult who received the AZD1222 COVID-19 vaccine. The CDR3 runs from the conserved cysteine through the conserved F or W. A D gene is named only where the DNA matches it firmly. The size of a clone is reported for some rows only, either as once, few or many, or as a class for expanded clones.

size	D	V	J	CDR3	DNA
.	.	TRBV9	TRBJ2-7	CASSVGGLSGNEQYF	TGTGCCAGCAGCGTAGGAGGTTTGTCAGGGAACGAGCAGTACTTC
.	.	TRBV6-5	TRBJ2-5	CASSYSSAGETQYF	TGTGCCAGCAGTTACTCGTCCGCAGGGGAGACCCAGTACTTC
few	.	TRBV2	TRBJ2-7	CASTQTAGIGEQYF	TGTGCCAGCACCCAGACAGCCGGGATCGGCGAGCAGTACTTC
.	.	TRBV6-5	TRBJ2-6	CASIQGGSGANVLTF	TGTGCCAGCATTCAAGGGGGCTCTGGGGCCAACGTCCTGACTTTC
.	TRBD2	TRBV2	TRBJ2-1	CASSVGTSRVHEQFF	TGTGCCAGCAGTGTCGGGACTAGTAGGGTCCATGAGCAGTTCTTC
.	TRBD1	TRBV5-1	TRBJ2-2	CASLPGQGLGGELFF	TGCGCCAGTCTCCCGGGACAGGGTCTCGGGGGGGAGCTGTTTTTT
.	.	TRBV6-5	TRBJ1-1	CASSYSGVEAFF	TGTGCCAGCAGTTACTCGGGCGTAGAAGCTTTCTTT
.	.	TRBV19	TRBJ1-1	CASSPWGEGNTEAFF	TGTGCCAGTAGTCCCTGGGGTGAGGGGAACACTGAAGCTTTCTTT
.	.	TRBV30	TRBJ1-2	CAWSTGRVTF	TGTGCCTGGAGTACAGGGAGGGTGACCTTC
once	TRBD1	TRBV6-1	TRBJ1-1	CASSDTTGTGGSEAFF	TGTGCCAGCAGTGACACCACCGGGACAGGGGGCTCTGAAGCTTTCTTT
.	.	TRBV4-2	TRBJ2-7	CASSPSGYEQYF	TGTGCCAGCAGCCCGAGCGGCTACGAGCAGTACTTC
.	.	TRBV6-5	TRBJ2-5	CASSRRRIQETQYF	TGTGCCAGCAGTCGACGGAGGATCCAAGAGACCCAGTACTTC
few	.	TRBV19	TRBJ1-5	CASTTSAGDSNQPQHF	TGTGCCAGTACGACATCGGCTGGAGATAGCAATCAGCCCCAGCATTTT
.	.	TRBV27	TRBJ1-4	CASSSYRVANEKLFF	TGTGCCAGCAGTTCATACAGGGTGGCTAATGAAAAACTGTTTTTT
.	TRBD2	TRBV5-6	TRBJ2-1	CASSLRAGGYYNEQFF	TGTGCCAGCAGCTTGCGGGCGGGGGGGTACTACAATGAGCAGTTCTTC
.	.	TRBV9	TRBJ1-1	CASSLSPGQGTEAFF	TGTGCCAGCAGCTTGAGCCCGGGTCAGGGCACTGAAGCTTTCTTT
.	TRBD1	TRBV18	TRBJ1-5	CASSPQGASGNQPQHF	TGTGCCAGCTCACCACAGGGGGCCTCGGGCAATCAGCCCCAGCATTTT
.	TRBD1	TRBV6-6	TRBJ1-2	CASSSGQGIRYTF	TGTGCCAGCAGTTCCGGACAGGGGATTCGCTACACCTTC
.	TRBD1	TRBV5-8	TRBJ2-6	CASHRGALSGANVLTF	TGTGCCAGCCACAGGGGGGCACTCTCTGGGGCCAACGTCCTGACTTTC
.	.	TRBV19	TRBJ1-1	CASSWDKNTEAFF	TGTGCCAGTAGTTGGGACAAGAACACTGAAGCTTTCTTT
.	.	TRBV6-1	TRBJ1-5	CASSEGQPQHF	TGTGCCAGCAGTGAAGGCCAGCCCCAGCATTTT
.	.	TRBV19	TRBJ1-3	CASSIAEYASGNTIYF	TGTGCCAGTAGTATAGCTGAATATGCCTCTGGAAACACCATATATTTT
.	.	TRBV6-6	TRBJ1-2	CASSFPGEGGNGYTF	TGTGCCAGCAGTTTCCCCGGGGAGGGAGGGAATGGCTACACCTTC
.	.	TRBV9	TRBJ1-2	CASSVGQGTYGYTF	TGTGCCAGCAGCGTAGGTCAGGGAACCTATGGCTACACCTTC
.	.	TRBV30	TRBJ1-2	CAWSNQGFYGYTF	TGTGCCTGGAGTAACCAGGGCTTCTATGGCTACACCTTC
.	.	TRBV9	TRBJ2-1	CASSVEDGPYNEQFF	TGTGCCAGCAGCGTAGAGGATGGCCCCTACAATGAGCAGTTCTTC
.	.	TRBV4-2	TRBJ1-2	CASSQDRGGGYGYTF	TGTGCCAGCAGCCAAGATAGGGGGGGCGGCTATGGCTACACTTTC
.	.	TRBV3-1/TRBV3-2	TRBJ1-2	CASRGGAYGYTF	TGTGCCAGCCGGGGGGGTGCCTATGGCTACACCTTC
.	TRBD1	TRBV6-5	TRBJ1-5	CASSPTGDSNQPQHF	TGTGCCAGCAGTCCGACAGGGGATAGCAATCAGCCCCAGCATTTT
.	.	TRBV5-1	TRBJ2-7	CASSLDDRTYEQYF	TGCGCCAGCAGCTTGGACGACAGAACCTACGAGCAGTACTTC
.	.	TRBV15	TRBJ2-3	CATSRDRQERGTQYF	TGTGCCACCAGCAGAGATAGACAGGAACGGGGTACGCAGTATTTT
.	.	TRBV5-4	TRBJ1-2	CASTGGGRGHYGYTF	TGTGCCAGCACCGGGGGGGGCAGGGGCCACTATGGCTACACCTTC
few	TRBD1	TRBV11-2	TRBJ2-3	CASSQGDTLDTQYF	TGTGCCAGCAGCCAGGGGGACACCCTAGATACGCAGTATTTT